A single TCR beta chain is shown here with its context. Its antigen is as yet unknown. The V end was cut by 11 bases, the J end by 1 base, with 12 bases between. CDR1 is SEHNR, CDR2 FQNEAQ, per germline (reference sequence). CDR3 size: 14 residues. Each CDR3 protein is one row after TCRdb ran MiXCR on the 5' RACE reads. The sample includes about 350,000 distinct CDR3 sequences, approximately 13% seen only once; the top ten take about a fifth. These data come from a study of T-cell memory formation after mild COVID-19. General study points: While clones contracting from day 15 to 85 were balanced between CD4 and CD8, later expanders leaned CD4+.

This TCR came from a man in his late teens or twenties who had mild COVID-19 (a few samples of this study predate the infection). Cell type and time point are not known. Sequenced input: PBMCs or a T cell subset sorted from them (not recorded which). The gene calls are TRBV7-9 and TRBJ2-6, with TRBD1 as a possible D gene (5 bases). CDR3 coding DNA: TGTGCCGGCTCTAGGGGATCTGGGGCCAACGTCCTGACTTTC. As protein: CAGSRGSGANVLTF.